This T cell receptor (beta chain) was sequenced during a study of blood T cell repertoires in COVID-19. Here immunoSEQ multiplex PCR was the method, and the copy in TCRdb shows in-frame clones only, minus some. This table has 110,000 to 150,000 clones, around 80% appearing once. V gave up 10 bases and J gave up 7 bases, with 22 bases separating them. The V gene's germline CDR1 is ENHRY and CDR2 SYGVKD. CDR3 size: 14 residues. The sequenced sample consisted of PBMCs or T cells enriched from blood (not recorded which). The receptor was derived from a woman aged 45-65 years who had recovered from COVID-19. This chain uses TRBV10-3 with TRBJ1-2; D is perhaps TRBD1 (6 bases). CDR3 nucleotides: TGTGCCAGCTTGGGACAAGCCCTGGCCGGTGGCTACACCTTC. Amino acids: CASLGQALAGGYTF.